These 9 T cell receptor beta chains share one sample of origin, sequenced in a study of T cell responses to AZD1222 COVID-19 vaccine. Produced via immunoSEQ multiplex PCR; TCRdb's table is partial and in-frame only. The sample records tens of thousands of clones, 87% being singletons. This specimen consisted of peripheral blood, obtained on day 0 of AZD1222 vaccination. The source of these receptors is an adult in good health.

This clone has just one count. The chain joins TRBV3-1 (or the pseudogene TRBV3-2) to TRBJ2-7, with D perhaps matching TRBD1 or TRBD2 (6 bases each). The CDR3 is 16 amino acids. V lost 0 bases and J 6 bases, leaving 18 bases between the germline ends. Germline V gene lookup returns CDR1 LGHDT and CDR2 YNNKEL (reference sequence). Written as DNA, the CDR3 is TGTGCCAGCAGCCAAGATCCTAGCGCGAGAGGGGGCGAGCAGTACTTC. This codes for CASSQDPSARGGEQYF.

The genes are TRBV7-6 and TRBJ2-7, with D perhaps TRBD2 (6 bases). The V end lost 5 bases, the J end lost 5 bases, and 22 bases lay between the germline ends. CDR1 is SGHVS, CDR2 FNYEAQ, per germline. The CDR3 is 16 amino acids. In DNA form, the CDR3 reads TGTGCCAGCAGCGGGAGGAGGGCCGGAGGCTACGACGAGCAGTACTTC. Protein product: CASSGRRAGGYDEQYF.

The chain employs TRBV29-1 and TRBJ1-5; D gene uncertain. Germline lookup yields CDR1 SQVTM and CDR2 ANQGSEA. The V and J ends lost 4 bases and 7 bases respectively, with 11 bases between them. This CDR3 has 12 residues. CDR3 sequence reads: CSVGERSQPQHF. The CDR3 bases are TGCAGCGTTGGGGAAAGATCCCAGCCCCAGCATTTT.

CDR3 loop: CASRKGQGATGELFF. DNA of the CDR3: TGTGCCAGCAGAAAAGGACAGGGGGCCACCGGGGAGCTGTTTTTT. The V and J genes are TRBV7-3 and TRBJ2-2; 11 nucleotides match TRBD1. The ends lost 6 bases at V and 4 bases at J; junction bases unmatched: 4. CDR3 length: 15 residues. Germline V gene lookup returns CDR1 SGHTA and CDR2 FQGTGA. Full variable domain (remainder filled in from reference TRBV7-3 and TRBJ2-2): GAGVSQTPSNKVTEKGKYVELRCDPISGHTALYWYRQSLGQGPEFLIYFQGTGAADDSGLPNDRFFAVRPEGSVSTLKIQRTERGDSAVYLCASRKGQGATGELFFGEGSRLTVL.

This chain joins TRBV9 and TRBJ2-2, with 7 bases identical to TRBD1. This CDR3 is 15 amino acids long. With 0 bases clipped from V and 4 bases from J, the junction kept 3 bases outside the gene matches. The germline CDR1 and CDR2 sequences are SGDLS and YYNGEE. This chain's CDR3 is CASSVEGAGTGELFF. The CDR3 coding sequence is TGTGCCAGCAGCGTAGAGGGGGCTGGCACCGGGGAGCTGTTTTTT.

This chain uses TRBV3-1 (or the pseudogene TRBV3-2) with TRBJ2-7, with 7 bases lining up with TRBD2. Germline V gene lookup returns CDR1 LGHDT and CDR2 YNNKEL (reference sequence). The length of the CDR3 is 16 residues. Trimming removed 1 base from V and 4 bases from J; junction bases left unmatched: 10. The CDR3 spells CASSQGPSGVVYEQYF. The CDR3 coding sequence is TGTGCCAGCAGCCAAGGACCTAGCGGAGTAGTTTACGAGCAGTACTTC.

The chain recombines TRBV5-5 with TRBJ1-1; D not certain. CDR1 SGHKS and CDR2 YYEKEE come from the germline V gene (reference sequence). The V gene lost 5 bases and the J gene lost 7 bases, with 9 bases spanning the gap. CDR3 length: 11 amino acids. Here the CDR3 reads CASRNYNEAFF. CDR3 DNA sequence: TGTGCCAGCAGGAACTATAATGAAGCTTTCTTT.

The chain joins TRBV7-9 to TRBJ2-7, with D perhaps matching TRBD1 or TRBD2 (5 bases each). This CDR3 region has 16 residues. Trimming removed 5 bases from V and 0 bases from J, with 17 bases in between. Germline V gene sequence: CDR1 SEHNR, CDR2 FQNEAQ (reference sequence). The CDR3 DNA reads as TGTGCCAGCAGCCGTATCGGGACGGGCAGCTCCTACGAGCAGTACTTC. It specifies CASSRIGTGSSYEQYF.

J is TRBJ2-2 and V is TRBV5-1; D gene unclear. CDR1 SGHRS and CDR2 YFSETQ come from the germline V gene. This CDR3 is 15 amino acids long. Trimming took 2 bases from V and 0 from J, leaving 8 bases between them. CDR3 loop: CASSLRSANTGELFF. In nucleotides, the CDR3 is TGCGCCAGCAGCTTACGGAGCGCGAACACCGGGGAGCTGTTTTTT.